Following are 31 T cell receptor beta chains from one sample sequenced in a study of T cell repertoires in cytomegalovirus infection. In TCRdb, the reads were re-called with MiXCR into one record per CDR3 protein. Of some 600,000 distinct CDR3 sequences listed, more than 20% are singletons. What was sequenced was CD8+ T cells from PBMCs. These receptor sequences come from a human donor in good health (CMV status not recorded). Some clones in this sample may be carry-over from other donors' samples.

Of note for this clonotype: The missing conserved phenylalanine or tryptophan at the end of this CDR3 makes a read error likely. V usage is TRBV7-6 and J usage is TRBJ1-1; 11 nucleotides match TRBD1. This CDR3 spans 14 amino acids. Germline CDR1 SGHVS, CDR2 FNYEAQ. The J segment lost 5 bases and the V segment lost 4 bases, leaving 3 bases of the junction unmatched. CDR3 loop: CASSSGQGVTEAFS. The CDR3 DNA reads TGTGCCAGCAGCTCGGGACAGGGGGTGACTGAAGCTTTCTCT.

This clonotype was seen a single time. A much larger clone lies a single base off, so this may be a read error. The V call is TRBV28, the J call TRBJ1-6, with 7 nucleotides matching TRBD1. Germline loops: CDR1 MDHEN, CDR2 SYDVKM. This CDR3 contains 16 residues. In DNA form, the CDR3 reads TGTGCCAACAGTTCCCGTCAGACAGGGTTAGATTCACCCCTCCACTTT. Amino acid sequence: CANSSRQTGLDSPLHF.

This clonotype was detected ten times or more. One junction end disagrees with the germline gene, perhaps due to a read error. The V gene is TRBV12-3 or TRBV12-4, the J gene TRBJ2-1, with TRBD2 identical over 14 bases. The CDR3 has 14 residues. DNA for the CDR3: TGTGCCAGCACGACGGGACTAGCGGGGGATCGGGGTCTCTTC. Its translation: CASTTGLAGDRGLF.

This clonotype was observed a few times. The chain couples TRBV6-1 to TRBJ2-1; TRBD2 agrees at 7 bases. Trimming removed 4 bases from V and 10 bases from J; junction bases left unmatched: 7. Per germline, CDR1 MNHNS and CDR2 SASEGT. This CDR3 has 13 amino acids. CDR3 protein: CASSAVGAGEQFF. The CDR3 region has the DNA TGTGCCAGCAGTGCAGTCGGAGCGGGGGAGCAGTTCTTC.

This clonotype has only a few counts. V gene TRBV6-6 combines with J gene TRBJ1-1; a weak D match, TRBD1 (5 bases). Germline V CDR1 and CDR2: MNHNY, SVGAGI (reference sequence). The CDR3 is made up of 14 amino acids. Trimming cost V 5 bases and J 4 bases, with 14 bases left between them. DNA of the CDR3: TGTGCCAGCAGTGCCGGGCCGGGGGTCACTGAAGCTTTCTTT. It is translated as CASSAGPGVTEAFF.

This clonotype was observed at least ten times. The chain couples TRBV12-5 to TRBJ2-2; D may be TRBD1 (5 bases). The CDR3 length is 13 residues. Deletions cut 10 bases from V and 3 bases from J, with 12 bases between. Germline lookup yields CDR1 LGHNT and CDR2 FRNRAP. The CDR3 sequence: CATIPTDTGELFF. The CDR3 DNA reads TGTGCTACCATACCGACAGACACCGGGGAGCTGTTTTTT.

There are many counts of this clonotype. The CDR3 spells CASSYPPGQGPYNEQFF. DNA for the CDR3: TGTGCCAGCAGTTATCCTCCAGGACAGGGACCTTACAATGAGCAGTTCTTC. The chain recombines TRBV6-5 with TRBJ2-1; 8 bases line up with TRBD1. Germline CDR1 reads MNHEY; CDR2 reads SVGAGI. J was trimmed by 4 bases and V by 3 bases; bases with no gene match: 11. The CDR3 covers 17 residues.

The rearrangement links TRBV7-9 to TRBJ1-1; D gene ambiguous. V was shortened by 5 bases and J by 6 bases, with 16 bases between the two germline ends. CDR3 length: 14 residues. Germline V CDR1 and CDR2: SEHNR, FQNEAQ (reference sequence). In DNA, the CDR3 is TGTGCCAGCAGCCCCGGGAGGGCAGGCGCTGAAGCTTTCTTT. It yields the protein CASSPGRAGAEAFF.

The chain employs TRBV29-1 and TRBJ1-1; D unresolved. Trimming pared 6 bases from V and 1 base from J, leaving 9 bases between. The CDR3 totals 12 residues. The V gene's germline CDR1 is SQVTM and CDR2 ANQGSEA. The CDR3 spells CSVRTTNTEAFF. For the CDR3, the DNA is TGCAGCGTCAGAACTACGAACACTGAAGCTTTCTTT.

This clonotype was recorded at least ten times. V gene TRBV4-2 combines with J gene TRBJ1-1; D is unresolved. Looked up from germline, CDR1 is LGHNA and CDR2 is YNFKEQ. This CDR3 has 17 amino acids. V gave up 1 base and J gave up 3 bases, with 18 bases separating them. The chain's CDR3 is CASSQVPQNDRDTEAFF. The CDR3 coding sequence is TGTGCCAGCAGCCAAGTTCCACAGAACGACCGCGACACTGAAGCTTTCTTT.

This clonotype appeared many times. This sequence joins TRBV7-8 and TRBJ2-7; no clear D gene. Deletions cut 7 bases from V and 0 bases from J, with 10 bases between. This CDR3 is built from 13 residues. CDR1 and CDR2 (germline): SGHVS, FQNEAQ. The CDR3 DNA is TGTGCCAGCATGCCCCTAGGCTCCTACGAGCAGTACGTC. It specifies CASMPLGSYEQYV.

A remark on this clonotype: A much larger clonotype is one base distant, so this may be a read error. CDR3 residues: CASSFAPSGSTEAFF. The DNA of the CDR3 is TGTGCCAGCAGCTTTGCACCGTCGGGCAGCACTGAAGCTTTCTTT. J is TRBJ1-1 and V is TRBV7-8, with D hard to call. Trimming took 3 bases from V and 4 from J, leaving 15 bases between them. The CDR3 consists of 15 residues. CDR1 is SGHVS, CDR2 FQNEAQ, per germline.

This clonotype was counted many times. CDR3 bases: TGTGCCAGCAGCTTAGGGGTAGGCGACTATGGCTACACCTTC. It yields the protein CASSLGVGDYGYTF. This rearrangement joins TRBV7-2 to TRBJ1-2, with no clear D. Germline CDR1 and CDR2: SGHTA and FQGNSA. The V and J ends lost 1 base and 3 bases respectively, with 9 bases between them. There are 14 residues in the CDR3.

The sample holds many counts of this clonotype. The V gene is TRBV2, the J gene TRBJ1-1; no clear D. In germline, CDR1 is SNHLY, CDR2 FYNNEI. Trimming cost V 4 bases and J 1 base, with 7 bases left between them. The CDR3 runs to 13 residues. The CDR3 is CASSVRGNTEAFF. CDR3 sequence (DNA): TGTGCCAGCAGTGTGAGAGGGAACACTGAAGCTTTCTTT.

This clonotype was found a few times. The chain links TRBV6-5 to TRBJ2-7; D is undetermined. V dropped 8 bases and J dropped 2 bases, with 10 bases sitting between them. Per germline, CDR1 MNHEY and CDR2 SVGAGI. The CDR3 contains 12 residues. CDR3 in amino acids: CASHVIPYEQYF. Written as DNA, the CDR3 is TGTGCCAGCCATGTTATCCCCTACGAGCAGTACTTC.

This clonotype was seen repeatedly, ten times or more. J is TRBJ1-6 and V is TRBV19; the D gene is possibly TRBD1 (6 bases). V gave up 6 bases and J gave up 4 bases, with 13 bases separating them. The CDR3 consists of 15 residues. Germline V gene sequence: CDR1 LNHDA, CDR2 SQIVND (reference sequence). The CDR3 sequence is CASREGQTYNSPLHF. The CDR3 coding sequence is TGTGCCAGTAGGGAAGGACAGACGTATAATTCACCCCTCCACTTT.

In its sample, this clonotype was seen many times. CDR3 protein: CASSSRQGTGELFF. In DNA form, the CDR3 reads TGTGCCAGCAGTTCAAGACAGGGCACCGGGGAGCTGTTTTTT. The chain joins TRBV12-3 or TRBV12-4 to TRBJ2-2; 7 positions agree with TRBD1. After removal of 4 bases from V and 4 bases from J, the junction contained 3 bases not matched to a gene. The length of the CDR3 is 14 residues.

The chain employs TRBV15 and TRBJ2-3, with no clear D. CDR3 length: 13 amino acids. Germline V gene data show CDR1 as LNHNV and CDR2 as YYDKDF (reference sequence). V was pared by 3 bases and J by 10 bases, with 14 bases between. The CDR3 sequence: CATSSSSLDAQYF. The DNA for the CDR3 is TGTGCCACCAGCAGCAGCAGCCTAGACGCGCAGTATTTT.

This clonotype has more than one count but fewer than ten. The V call is TRBV19, the J call TRBJ2-1, with a possible D match to TRBD2 (6 bases). Germline CDR1 reads LNHDA; CDR2 reads SQIVND (reference sequence). The germline V and J ends were trimmed by 1 base and 10 bases, with 11 bases remaining between them. CDR3 length: 13 residues. The CDR3 DNA reads TGTGCCAGTAGTATAGCCGCGAGCGGGGAGCAGTTCTTC. This encodes CASSIAASGEQFF. The complete variable domain, with remaining parts taken from reference TRBV19 and TRBJ2-1, reads DGGITQSPKYLFRKEGQNVTLSCEQNLNHDAMYWYRQDPGQGLRLIYYSQIVNDFQKGDIAEGYSVSREKKESFPLTVTSAQKNPTAFYLCASSIAASGEQFFGPGTRLTVL.

This sequence joins TRBV29-1 and TRBJ1-1; TRBD1 matches at 10 bases. V trimming: 6 bases; J trimming: 13 bases; junction bases outside the gene matches: 8. The CDR3 runs 11 residues. Germline assignment: CDR1 SQVTM and CDR2 ANQGSEA. CDR3 nucleotides: TGCAGCGTGCCGGGACAGGGGATCGTTTTCTTT. Protein product: CSVPGQGIVFF.

The chain joins TRBV14 to TRBJ2-1, with TRBD2 as a possible D gene (6 bases). Germline V gene sequence: CDR1 SGHDN, CDR2 FVKESK. V was pared by 4 bases and J by 1 base, with 14 bases between. This CDR3 spans 16 amino acids. CDR3 nucleotides: TGTGCCAGCAGCCCAAAGGGCGGGGTATCCTACAATGAGCAGTTCTTC. Translation: CASSPKGGVSYNEQFF.

This clonotype was counted many times. The CDR3: CASSRGQGRQPQHF. CDR3 coding DNA: TGTGCCAGCAGCCGAGGACAGGGCCGTCAGCCCCAGCATTTT. The chain joins TRBV7-9 to TRBJ1-5; 8 bases fit TRBD1. With V trimmed by 5 bases and J by 6 bases, 6 bases remained unmatched. Per germline, CDR1 SEHNR and CDR2 FQNEAQ (reference sequence). This CDR3 spans 14 amino acids.

The chain employs TRBV5-6 and TRBJ1-1; D unresolved. Per germline, CDR1 SGHDT and CDR2 YYEEEE. CDR3 length: 15 amino acids. The ends were cut back, 0 bases at V and 3 bases at J, with 12 bases in the middle. The CDR3 DNA reads TGTGCCAGCAGCTTGGAGGGTGTGCGTGACACTGAAGCTTTCTTT. It translates to CASSLEGVRDTEAFF. Supplemented by reference TRBV5-6 and TRBJ1-1, the full variable domain reads DAGVTQSPTHLIKTRGQQVTLRCSPKSGHDTVSWYQQALGQGPQFIFQYYEEEERQRGNFPDRFSGHQFPNYSSELNVNALLLGDSALYLCASSLEGVRDTEAFFGQGTRLTVV.

This clonotype showed up many times. The chain recombines TRBV18 with TRBJ1-2, with D perhaps TRBD1 (5 bases). Germline assignment: CDR1 KGHSH and CDR2 LQKENI. V was trimmed by 3 bases and J by 0 bases, leaving 14 bases between them. The CDR3 is 16 residues long. The CDR3 nucleotides are TGTGCCAGCTCACCGACCGACAGTGTTACTAACTATGGCTACACCTTC. This gives the protein CASSPTDSVTNYGYTF.

This chain joins TRBV5-6 and TRBJ2-3; TRBD1 matches at 10 bases. The CDR3 length is 19 residues. The J segment lost 1 base and the V segment lost 2 bases, leaving 13 bases of the junction unmatched. Germline V gene lookup returns CDR1 SGHDT and CDR2 YYEEEE. CDR3 amino acids: CASSFLYFRDRGGTDTQYF. In nucleotides, the CDR3 is TGTGCCAGCAGCTTTCTTTATTTCCGGGACAGGGGAGGCACAGATACGCAGTATTTT. The whole variable domain, filled in from reference TRBV5-6 and TRBJ2-3, reads DAGVTQSPTHLIKTRGQQVTLRCSPKSGHDTVSWYQQALGQGPQFIFQYYEEEERQRGNFPDRFSGHQFPNYSSELNVNALLLGDSALYLCASSFLYFRDRGGTDTQYFGPGTRLTVL.

This clonotype showed up many times. The gene calls are TRBV7-2 and TRBJ2-6; the match to TRBD1 covers 8 bases. Germline CDR1 SGHTA, CDR2 FQGNSA. The CDR3 has 18 residues. V shed 5 bases, J shed 0 bases, and the junction held 9 bases outside the gene matches. The CDR3 protein is CASSRRTGLSSGANVLTF. DNA of the CDR3: TGTGCCAGCAGCCGAAGGACAGGGCTAAGCTCTGGGGCCAACGTCCTGACTTTC.

This sequence joins TRBV6-1 and TRBJ2-2; D not certain. Germline V gives CDR1 MNHNS, CDR2 SASEGT. V dropped 7 bases and J dropped 6 bases, with 6 bases sitting between them. There are 11 residues in the CDR3. The CDR3 DNA sequence: TGTGCCAGCACCTATTCCGGGGAGCTGTTTTTT. Its protein is CASTYSGELFF.

In nucleotides, the CDR3 is TGTGCCAGCACCGAAGGGGGCACTGAAGCTTTCTTT. This codes for CASTEGGTEAFF. The chain is built from TRBV6-2 or TRBV6-3 and TRBJ1-1; D might be TRBD1 (6 bases). Germline values: CDR1 MNHEY, CDR2 SVGEGT. The CDR3 has 12 residues. The V and J ends lost 7 bases and 4 bases respectively, with 10 bases between them.

J is TRBJ1-2 and V is TRBV14; D unclear. The length of the CDR3 is 13 residues. Trimming stripped 0 bases from V and 5 bases from J, with 7 bases between. Germline V CDR1 and CDR2: SGHDN, FVKESK. The DNA of the CDR3 is TGTGCCAGCAGCCAAGATAAAGATTATGGCTACACCTTC. This codes for CASSQDKDYGYTF.

This clonotype was seen a handful of times. The CDR3 region is CASSFGTPPTIYF. The DNA of the CDR3 is TGTGCCAGCAGCTTCGGGACCCCTCCCACCATATATTTT. V and J are TRBV7-2 and TRBJ1-3; tentative D call: TRBD1 (5 bases). The V end was cut by 3 bases, the J end by 9 bases, with 12 bases between. Germline CDR1 SGHTA, CDR2 FQGNSA. The CDR3 is made up of 13 amino acids.

This clonotype appeared many times. The V call is TRBV6-6, the J call TRBJ2-5; 14 bases fit TRBD2. Germline V CDR1 and CDR2: MNHNY, SVGAGI (reference sequence). V was clipped by 4 bases and J by 2 bases; unmatched bases: 6. There are 17 residues in the CDR3. The DNA of the CDR3 is TGTGCCAGCAGTTCACCGACTAGCGGGGGGGAGCAAGAGACCCAGTACTTC. Its translation: CASSSPTSGGEQETQYF.